This entry features one T cell receptor beta chain sequence. Its specificity is unknown. CDR1 is MNHNS, CDR2 SASEGT, per germline. The CDR3 runs to 15 residues. Germline trimming cut 2 bases from V and 6 bases from J; bases unmatched to any gene: 7. TCRdb's copy holds only in-frame clones and misses some; the assay was immunoSEQ multiplex PCR. There are some 150,000 clones in the sample, with 2% to 2.5% held by the top ten. The sample originates from a study of T cell responses to AZD1222 COVID-19 vaccine. Study-level findings and limits: As reported, nearly half of all spike-specific TCRs target variant regions that are unmutated. Donors skewed white British and female; clonal diversity was possibly underestimated. Scientists sampled the repertoires only once the peak T cell response had passed. The study identified only six AZD1222 recipients as seropositive at baseline.

Sequencing was carried out using peripheral blood. This receptor was taken from an adult in good health. This rearrangement joins TRBV6-1 to TRBJ2-7; TRBD2 matches 10 bases. The CDR3 nucleotides are TGTGCCAGCAGTGAACGTAGCGGGGGGTTCCTCGAGCAGTACTTC. It codes for CASSERSGGFLEQYF.